The 14 T cell receptor beta chains below all came from one sample that was sequenced in a study of shared clonotypes between healthy human individuals. Sequenced by immunoSEQ multiplex PCR; TCRdb stores in-frame clones only, minus some. The data hold more than 2 million clones, with 90% to 95% observed a single time. Terminally differentiated effector memory CD45RA+ cells were excluded by CCR7 positive selection of CD45RO-negative cells. Sequenced: naive CD8+ T cells from PBMCs. These receptors were collected from a man between 18 and 35 years old in good health. Some clones in this sample may be carry-over from other donors' samples.

In regard to this clone: The sample holds other DNA sequences that translate to the same CDR3. The chain joins TRBV27 to TRBJ2-5; D may be TRBD2 (6 bases). Trimming took off 3 bases at V and 4 bases at J, with 9 bases between the two ends. Germline-derived CDR1 and CDR2 are MNHEY and SMNVEV (reference sequence). This CDR3 is 13 amino acids long. The CDR3 reads CASSFRGGETQYF. The CDR3 DNA is TGTGCCAGCAGTTTCCGGGGAGGAGAGACCCAGTACTTC.

This sequence joins TRBV7-2 and TRBJ1-5; no definite D call. Deletions cut 4 bases from V and 2 bases from J, with 15 bases between. Germline V gene lookup returns CDR1 SGHTA and CDR2 FQGNSA. The CDR3 length is 16 residues. CDR3 bases: TGTGCCAGCAGCTCTTCGAGTCTCTGGGGCAATCAGCCCCAGCATTTT. Translation: CASSSSSLWGNQPQHF.

This clone was detected only once. The V and J genes are TRBV11-2 and TRBJ2-1, with 8 bases identical to TRBD2. Germline CDR1 SGHAT, CDR2 FQNNGV. The CDR3 totals 14 residues. Trimming took 9 bases from V and 5 from J; bases not matched to a gene: 9. The DNA of the CDR3 is TGTGCCAGTACGGCGGGGGGCCGACACAATGAGCAGTTCTTC. Translated: CASTAGGRHNEQFF.

The chain employs TRBV29-1 and TRBJ2-7; D possibly corresponds to TRBD1 (5 bases). Looked up from germline, CDR1 is SQVTM and CDR2 is ANQGSEA. The length of the CDR3 is 15 residues. V was shortened by 4 bases and J by 0 bases, with 16 bases between the two germline ends. For the CDR3, the DNA is TGCAGCGTTGTTAATAGGGGAAGGAGCTCCTACGAGCAGTACTTC. Protein: CSVVNRGRSSYEQYF.

The chain joins TRBV28 to TRBJ2-7; D might be TRBD2 (6 bases). Trimming took 2 bases from V and 0 from J, leaving 11 bases between them. This CDR3 is built from 15 residues. Germline V gene lookup returns CDR1 MDHEN and CDR2 SYDVKM. The CDR3 loop is CASSLRGYSSYEQYF. The CDR3 DNA reads as TGTGCCAGCAGTTTACGGGGGTATAGCTCCTACGAGCAGTACTTC.

As for this clone: This sample includes further DNA sequences coding for the same CDR3. The chain has TRBV29-1 and TRBJ2-3; no clear D. This CDR3 is 12 amino acids long. CDR1 and CDR2 (germline): SQVTM, ANQGSEA. The V end lost 4 bases, the J end lost 6 bases, and 11 bases lay between the germline ends. The CDR3 DNA sequence: TGCAGCGTTGGGTCCCGTGCGGATACGCAGTATTTT. Translating gives CSVGSRADTQYF.

This clone came up a few times. Other DNA sequences in the sample encode the same CDR3. The V gene is TRBV9, the J gene TRBJ1-1; D call uncertain. The germline V gene has CDR1 SGDLS and CDR2 YYNGEE. V gave up 0 bases and J gave up 1 base, with 7 bases separating them. The CDR3 contains 14 residues. The CDR3 sequence: CASSVAGGNTEAFF. The CDR3 nucleotides read TGTGCCAGCAGCGTAGCCGGAGGGAACACTGAAGCTTTCTTT.

This sequence joins TRBV29-1 and TRBJ2-1, with TRBD1 matching over 7 bases. V dropped 0 bases and J dropped 7; count of bases not matched to a gene: 15. There are 17 residues in the CDR3. Germline CDR1 is SQVTM and CDR2 is ANQGSEA. The CDR3 loop reads CSVEELDRVGAWNEQFF. CDR3 nucleotide sequence: TGCAGCGTTGAAGAACTAGACAGGGTCGGTGCCTGGAATGAGCAGTTCTTC.

DNA of the CDR3: TGCGCCAGCAGTGAGTCGAGAGGGGCTAATGAAAAACTGTTTTTT. Translated: CASSESRGANEKLFF. The V and J genes are TRBV10-1 and TRBJ1-4, with a weak D call TRBD1 (5 bases). Between the trimmed V and J ends, which lost 0 bases and 3 bases, there was a span of 8 bases. The CDR3 has 15 residues. Germline CDR1 reads WNHNN; CDR2 reads SYGVQD (reference sequence).

Remarks on this clone: Other nucleotide sequences from this sample produce the same CDR3. The chain combines TRBV19 with TRBJ1-5; possible D gene TRBD1, 5 bases. This CDR3 region has 14 residues. V was shortened by 3 bases and J by 7 bases, with 13 bases between the two germline ends. Per the germline V gene, CDR1 is LNHDA and CDR2 is SQIVND (reference sequence). CDR3 sequence (DNA): TGTGCCAGTAGTATTCGAGGGGTTGGACAGCCCCAGCATTTT. Translated, it gives CASSIRGVGQPQHF.

This clone was detected only once. The rearrangement links TRBV5-1 to TRBJ2-7; a possible D gene is TRBD2 (5 bases). Per germline, CDR1 SGHRS and CDR2 YFSETQ. The CDR3 is 13 amino acids. Trimming pared 4 bases from V and 3 bases from J, leaving 11 bases between. Written as DNA, the CDR3 is TGCGCCAGCAGCCCACGGGAAGGCTACGAGCAGTACTTC. Encoded protein: CASSPREGYEQYF.

The chain links TRBV19 to TRBJ2-7; D is perhaps TRBD2 (5 bases). V was cut by 3 bases and J by 0 bases, with 9 bases left in between. This CDR3 has 14 residues. Germline loops: CDR1 LNHDA, CDR2 SQIVND (reference sequence). The CDR3, as DNA: TGTGCCAGTAGTATCGGAGGATACTCCTACGAGCAGTACTTC. Translated: CASSIGGYSYEQYF.

The J gene is TRBJ1-4, the V gene TRBV9; 8 positions match TRBD1. This CDR3 spans 15 amino acids. CDR1 and CDR2 (germline): SGDLS, YYNGEE. V dropped 1 base and J dropped 6; count of bases not matched to a gene: 5. The CDR3 DNA sequence: TGTGCCAGCAGCGTAATGGCAGGGGGCGATGAAAAACTGTTTTTT. Its translation: CASSVMAGGDEKLFF.

As to this clone: The identical CDR3 is also encoded by other nucleotide sequences in the sample. The CDR3 DNA is TGTGCCAGCAGTGATTTCGGCTACACCTTC. This codes for CASSDFGYTF. The J gene is TRBJ1-2, the V gene TRBV6-1; D unresolved. From germline, CDR1 is MNHNS and CDR2 SASEGT. The CDR3 loop spans 10 amino acids. V was pared by 3 bases and J by 8 bases, with 4 bases between.